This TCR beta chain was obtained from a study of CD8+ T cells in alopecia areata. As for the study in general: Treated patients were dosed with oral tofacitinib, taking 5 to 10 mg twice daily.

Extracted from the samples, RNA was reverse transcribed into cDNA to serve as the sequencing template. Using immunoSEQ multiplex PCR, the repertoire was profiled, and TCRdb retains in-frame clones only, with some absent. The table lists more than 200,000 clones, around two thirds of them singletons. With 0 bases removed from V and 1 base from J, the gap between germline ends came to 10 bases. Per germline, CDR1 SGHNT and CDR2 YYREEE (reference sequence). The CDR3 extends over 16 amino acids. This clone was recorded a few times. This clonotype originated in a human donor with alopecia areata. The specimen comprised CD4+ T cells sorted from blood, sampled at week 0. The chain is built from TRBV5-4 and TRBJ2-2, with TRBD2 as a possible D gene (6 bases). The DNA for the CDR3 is TGTGCCAGCAGCTTGGGCGGAGGGGTGAACACCGGGGAGCTGTTTTTT. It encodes CASSLGGGVNTGELFF.